The rows below give T cell receptor beta chains drawn from one sample of a study of vaccination and CD4 T cells after COVID-19. These receptors are not linked to any known antigen. MiXCR, applied by TCRdb to the PCR reads, yields one record per CDR3 protein. Of around 19,000 distinct CDR3 sequences in the sample, roughly 45% were seen once. Input material: CD4+ T cells from blood, cultured in vitro. These TCRs come from a human donor who had recovered from COVID-19. Each CDR3 is given with its conserved first and last residue. The D gene is left open where the match is weak. Rows may omit the clone size; those that give it use once, few, many or a size class.

>TRBV12-3/TRBV12-4|TRBJ2-5|.|.
CASSLEGWAKTQYF
TGTGCCAGCAGTTTAGAAGGTTGGGCAAAGACCCAGTACTTC
>TRBV5-1|TRBJ2-7|TRBD2|.
CASSFSSGKPYEQYF
TGCGCCAGCAGCTTCTCTAGCGGGAAGCCCTACGAGCAGTACTTC
>TRBV7-9|TRBJ1-6|TRBD1|.
CASSLSGTGVSPLHF
TGTGCCAGCAGCTTATCCGGGACAGGGGTGTCACCCCTCCACTTT
>TRBV14|TRBJ1-2|.|.
CASSHRTGFSEEGYTF
TGTGCCAGCAGTCATCGGACTGGGTTCTCTGAAGAGGGCTACACCTTC
>TRBV6-1|TRBJ1-1|.|.
CASSESGWGEAFF
TGTGCCAGCAGTGAATCGGGATGGGGTGAAGCTTTCTTT
>TRBV11-3|TRBJ2-1|.|.
CASSLVVLSSSYNEQFF
TGTGCCAGCAGCTTAGTAGTCTTATCAAGCTCCTACAATGAGCAGTTCTTC
>TRBV20-1|TRBJ1-5|.|.
CSATEGRKGQHF
TGCAGTGCTACGGAGGGTCGGAAGGGCCAGCATTTT
>TRBV4-1|TRBJ2-7|TRBD2|few
CASSALDSGGPNQYF
TGCGCCAGCAGCGCACTCGACAGCGGGGGGCCTAATCAGTACTTC
>TRBV15|TRBJ1-1|.|medium-sized
CATSRDRTMGNTEAFF
TGTGCCACCAGCAGAGATCGGACGATGGGGAACACTGAAGCTTTCTTT
>TRBV10-1|TRBJ1-3|.|.
CATQPGTGNTIYF
TGCGCCACACAACCGGGTACTGGAAACACCATATATTTT
>TRBV19|TRBJ1-4|.|.
CASRTESTNEKLFF
TGTGCCAGTCGGACAGAGTCAACTAATGAAAAACTGTTTTTT
>TRBV10-3|TRBJ2-5|TRBD2|.
CAISGAGEETQYF
TGTGCCATCAGTGGGGCGGGAGAGGAGACCCAGTACTTC
>TRBV20-1|TRBJ2-3|.|.
CSARDRASTDTQYF
TGCAGTGCTAGAGATAGGGCGTCCACAGATACGCAGTATTTT
>TRBV7-2|TRBJ2-3|.|.
CASSLDWTGTDTQYF
TGTGCCAGCAGCCTAGACTGGACGGGCACAGATACGCAGTATTTT
>TRBV5-6|TRBJ1-2|.|.
CASSLEGMGYGYTF
TGTGCCAGCAGCTTGGAGGGGATGGGCTATGGCTACACCTTC
>TRBV2|TRBJ2-3|TRBD2|.
CASSEGLAGDRTDTQYF
TGTGCCAGCAGCGAGGGACTAGCGGGGGACAGGACAGATACGCAGTATTTT
>TRBV27|TRBJ2-6|.|.
CATSSPLRSTSGANVLTF
TGTGCCACCTCCTCTCCTCTACGGAGTACCTCTGGGGCCAACGTCCTGACTTTC
>TRBV28|TRBJ2-7|TRBD1|.
CASRPLGTVNPYEQYF
TGTGCCAGCAGACCACTCGGGACAGTTAACCCCTACGAGCAGTACTTC
>TRBV12-3/TRBV12-4|TRBJ2-2|TRBD2|.
CASRLAGGNTGELFF
TGTGCCAGCAGGCTAGCGGGGGGGAACACCGGGGAGCTGTTTTTT
>TRBV27|TRBJ1-1|.|few
CASSARGRTEAFF
TGTGCCAGCAGTGCCAGGGGTCGCACTGAAGCTTTCTTT
>TRBV2|TRBJ1-5|TRBD1|once
CASLRDSLGNQPQHF
TGTGCCAGCCTCCGGGACAGCCTAGGGAATCAGCCCCAGCATTTT
>TRBV6-2/TRBV6-3|TRBJ1-1|TRBD1|.
CASGQGGSTEAFF
TGTGCCAGCGGACAGGGGGGTAGCACTGAAGCTTTCTTT
>TRBV28|TRBJ1-2|.|few
CASRVERNGYTF
TGTGCCAGCAGGGTTGAAAGGAATGGCTACACCTTC
>TRBV5-4|TRBJ2-5|TRBD2|.
CASSPEAAGGQETQYF
TGTGCCAGCAGCCCGGAGGCAGCGGGAGGCCAAGAGACCCAGTACTTC
>TRBV20-1|TRBJ2-7|TRBD1|few
CSAPLTGTGVFYEQYF
TGCAGTGCCCCATTGACTGGGACAGGGGTGTTCTACGAGCAGTACTTC
>TRBV24-1|TRBJ2-1|TRBD1|.
CATSDNRGSSYNEQFF
TGTGCCACCAGTGATAACAGGGGGAGCTCCTACAATGAGCAGTTCTTC
>TRBV20-1|TRBJ1-2|TRBD1|.
CSARLTGPFFGYTF
TGCAGTGCCCGCCTGACAGGGCCCTTTTTTGGCTACACCTTC
>TRBV6-1|TRBJ2-5|.|.
CASSEDGGYSKETQYF
TGTGCCAGCAGTGAAGATGGAGGTTACAGCAAAGAGACCCAGTACTTC
>TRBV6-5|TRBJ2-2|.|few
CASSYSIRGVSRELFF
TGTGCCAGCAGTTACTCTATCAGGGGAGTGAGTAGGGAGCTGTTTTTT
>TRBV20-1|TRBJ1-4|.|.
CSAPSTVANEKLFF
TGCAGTGCGCCGTCGACAGTCGCTAATGAAAAACTGTTTTTT
>TRBV29-1|TRBJ2-3|.|.
CSVEGRQIHTQYF
TGCAGCGTTGAAGGGCGGCAGATCCATACGCAGTATTTT
>TRBV20-1|TRBJ2-3|TRBD1|.
CSAHPQGAGGTDTQYF
TGCAGTGCTCACCCCCAGGGGGCCGGGGGCACAGATACGCAGTATTTT
>TRBV4-2|TRBJ2-3|TRBD2|.
CASSQGRAGADTQYF
TGTGCCAGCAGCCAAGGGCGAGCGGGAGCCGATACGCAGTATTTT
>TRBV6-1|TRBJ1-2|.|.
CASSERGFGEKRPYGYTF
TGTGCCAGCAGTGAAAGGGGGTTCGGGGAAAAGAGACCTTATGGCTACACCTTC
>TRBV14|TRBJ2-7|TRBD1|.
CASSQGTGVSYEQYF
TGTGCCAGCAGCCAAGGGACAGGGGTTTCCTACGAGCAGTACTTC
>TRBV6-1|TRBJ1-2|TRBD1|few
CASSKLGQGASGYTF
TGTGCCAGCAGTAAGCTGGGACAGGGGGCATCTGGCTACACCTTC
>TRBV3-1|TRBJ2-3|.|.
CASSQDSLGRPSTDTQYF
TGTGCCAGCAGCCAAGACTCATTGGGGCGGCCTAGCACAGATACGCAGTATTTT
>TRBV5-1|TRBJ2-3|TRBD1|few
CASSEDRGTLRTDTQYF
TGCGCCAGCAGCGAGGACAGGGGGACACTTCGCACAGATACGCAGTATTTT
>TRBV6-1|TRBJ1-5|.|.
CASSEGRLKPQHF
TGTGCCAGCAGCGAAGGACGTTTAAAGCCCCAGCATTTT
>TRBV11-2|TRBJ1-2|.|.
CASTEPGQAQYGYTF
TGTGCCAGCACGGAGCCGGGGCAGGCGCAATATGGCTACACCTTC
>TRBV9|TRBJ1-2|TRBD1|.
CASSAGDRGSRGYTF
TGTGCCAGCAGCGCCGGGGACAGGGGGTCGAGGGGCTACACCTTC
>TRBV6-5|TRBJ2-7|.|few
CASSYSHEQYF
TGTGCCAGCAGTTACTCGCACGAGCAGTACTTC
>TRBV6-1|TRBJ1-6|.|few
CASRRSSSYNSPLHF
TGTGCCAGCCGGCGTTCTAGCTCCTATAATTCACCCCTCCACTTT
>TRBV30|TRBJ2-5|.|.
CAWSVGPAETQYF
TGTGCCTGGAGTGTTGGCCCTGCAGAGACCCAGTACTTC
>TRBV6-4|TRBJ2-3|.|few
CASSDSETDTQYF
TGTGCCAGCAGTGACTCGGAGACAGATACGCAGTATTTT
>TRBV5-1|TRBJ2-7|.|.
CASSLEGRGASEQYF
TGCGCCAGCAGCTTGGAGGGCAGGGGGGCAAGCGAGCAGTACTTC
>TRBV27|TRBJ1-5|.|.
CASSLFDRPNQPQHF
TGTGCCAGCAGTTTATTCGACAGGCCCAATCAGCCCCAGCATTTT
>TRBV7-9|TRBJ2-7|TRBD2|.
CASSKSGGIHEQYF
TGTGCCAGCAGCAAGAGCGGGGGCATCCACGAGCAGTACTTC
>TRBV14|TRBJ1-1|.|medium-sized
CASSQEIGSLMNTEAFF
TGTGCCAGCAGCCAAGAGATCGGTTCCCTGATGAACACTGAAGCTTTCTTT
>TRBV5-1|TRBJ2-3|.|.
CASSLRTPGEGDTQYF
TGCGCCAGCAGCTTACGGACACCCGGCGAAGGGGATACGCAGTATTTT
>TRBV20-1|TRBJ1-1|TRBD1|few
CSASRGTGVRKNTEAFF
TGCAGTGCATCCAGAGGGACAGGGGTTAGGAAGAACACTGAAGCTTTCTTT